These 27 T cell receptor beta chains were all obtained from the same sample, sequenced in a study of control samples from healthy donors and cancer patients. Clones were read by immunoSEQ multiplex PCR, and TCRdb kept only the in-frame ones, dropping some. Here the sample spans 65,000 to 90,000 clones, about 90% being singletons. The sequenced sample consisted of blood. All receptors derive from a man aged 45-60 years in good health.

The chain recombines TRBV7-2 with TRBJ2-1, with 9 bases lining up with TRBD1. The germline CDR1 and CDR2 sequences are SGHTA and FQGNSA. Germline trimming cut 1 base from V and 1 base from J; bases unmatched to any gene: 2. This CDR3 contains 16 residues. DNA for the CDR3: TGTGCCAGCAGCTTAGTGGGACAGGGATCCTACAATGAGCAGTTCTTC. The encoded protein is CASSLVGQGSYNEQFF.

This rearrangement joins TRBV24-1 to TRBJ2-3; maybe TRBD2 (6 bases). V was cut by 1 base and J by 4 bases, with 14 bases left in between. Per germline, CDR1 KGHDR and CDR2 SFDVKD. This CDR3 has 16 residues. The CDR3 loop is CATSDFRLGGADTQYF. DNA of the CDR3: TGTGCCACCAGTGATTTTCGCCTAGGCGGGGCAGATACGCAGTATTTT.

The chain's CDR3 is CASSLAPGQGTNQPQHF. CDR3 nucleotides: TGTGCCAGCAGCCTGGCCCCGGGACAGGGGACCAATCAGCCCCAGCATTTT. The rearrangement links TRBV5-5 to TRBJ1-5; 10 nucleotides match TRBD1. From germline, CDR1 is SGHKS and CDR2 YYEKEE (reference sequence). The CDR3 is made up of 17 amino acids. V lost 4 bases, J lost 3 bases, and 10 bases stayed unmatched. Looking up the rest from reference TRBV5-5 and TRBJ1-5 gives the full variable domain: DAGVTQSPTHLIKTRGQQVTLRCSPISGHKSVSWYQQVLGQGPQFIFQYYEKEERGRGNFPDRFSARQFPNYSSELNVNALLLGDSALYLCASSLAPGQGTNQPQHFGDGTRLSIL.

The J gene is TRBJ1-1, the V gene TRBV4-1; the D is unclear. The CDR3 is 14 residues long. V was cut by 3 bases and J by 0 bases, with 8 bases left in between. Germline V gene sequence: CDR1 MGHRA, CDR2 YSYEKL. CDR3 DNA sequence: TGCGCCAGCAGCCAGGGCACTCTGAACACTGAAGCTTTCTTT. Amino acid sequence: CASSQGTLNTEAFF.

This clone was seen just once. The CDR3 loop is CASSIGGTYEQYF. CDR3 DNA: TGTGCCAGTAGTATCGGGGGAACCTACGAGCAGTACTTC. The gene calls are TRBV19 and TRBJ2-7; possible D gene TRBD2, 6 bases. Germline lookup yields CDR1 LNHDA and CDR2 SQIVND (reference sequence). V lost 3 bases to trimming and J lost 2 bases, with 8 bases between them. CDR3 length: 13 amino acids.

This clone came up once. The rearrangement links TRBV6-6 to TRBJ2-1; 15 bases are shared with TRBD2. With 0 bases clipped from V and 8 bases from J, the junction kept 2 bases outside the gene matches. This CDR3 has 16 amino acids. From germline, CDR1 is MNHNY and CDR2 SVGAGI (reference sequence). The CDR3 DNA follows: TGTGCCAGCAGTTACTCAGGGACTAGCGGGAGGTATGAGCAGTTCTTC. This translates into CASSYSGTSGRYEQFF.

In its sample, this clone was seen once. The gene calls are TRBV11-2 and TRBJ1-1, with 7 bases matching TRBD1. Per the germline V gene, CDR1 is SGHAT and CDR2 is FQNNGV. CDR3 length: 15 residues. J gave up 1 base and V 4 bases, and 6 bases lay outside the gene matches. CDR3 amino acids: CASSSSQGGNTEAFF. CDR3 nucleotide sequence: TGTGCCAGCAGCTCTTCTCAGGGGGGGAACACTGAAGCTTTCTTT. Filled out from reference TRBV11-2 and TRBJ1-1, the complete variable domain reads EAGVAQSPRYKIIEKRQSVAFWCNPISGHATLYWYQQILGQGPKLLIQFQNNGVVDDSQLPKDRFSAERLKGVDSTLKIQPAKLEDSAVYLCASSSSQGGNTEAFFGQGTRLTVV.

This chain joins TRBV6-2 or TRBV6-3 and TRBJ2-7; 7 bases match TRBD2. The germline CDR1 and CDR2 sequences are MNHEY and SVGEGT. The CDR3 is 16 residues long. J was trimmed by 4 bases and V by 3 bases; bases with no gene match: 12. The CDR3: CASSYKGGSPYYEQYV. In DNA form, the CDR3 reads TGTGCCAGCAGTTATAAGGGAGGGAGTCCTTATTACGAGCAGTACGTC.

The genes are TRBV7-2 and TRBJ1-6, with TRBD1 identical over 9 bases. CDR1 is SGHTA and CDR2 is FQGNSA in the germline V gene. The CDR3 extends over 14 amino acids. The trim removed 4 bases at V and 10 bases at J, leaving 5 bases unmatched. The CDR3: CASSSTGGNSPLHF. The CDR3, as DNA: TGTGCCAGCAGCTCTACAGGGGGCAACTCACCCCTCCACTTT.

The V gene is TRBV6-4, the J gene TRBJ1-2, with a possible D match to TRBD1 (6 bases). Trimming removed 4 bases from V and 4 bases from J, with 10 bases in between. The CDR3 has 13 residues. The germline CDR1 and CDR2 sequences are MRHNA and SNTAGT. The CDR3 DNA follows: TGTGCCAGCAGTGCAGGGGTTGGCTATGGCTACACCTTC. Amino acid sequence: CASSAGVGYGYTF.

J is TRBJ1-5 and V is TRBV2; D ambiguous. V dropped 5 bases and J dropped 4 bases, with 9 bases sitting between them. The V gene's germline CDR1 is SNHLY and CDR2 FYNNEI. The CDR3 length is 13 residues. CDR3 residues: CASSPQANQPQHF. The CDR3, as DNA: TGTGCCAGCAGTCCTCAAGCTAATCAGCCCCAGCATTTT.

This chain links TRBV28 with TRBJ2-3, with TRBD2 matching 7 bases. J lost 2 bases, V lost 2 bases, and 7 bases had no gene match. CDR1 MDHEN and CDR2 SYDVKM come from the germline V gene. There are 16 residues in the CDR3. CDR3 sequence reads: CASSLPVGTNTDTQYF. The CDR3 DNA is TGTGCCAGCAGTTTACCCGTCGGGACTAACACAGATACGCAGTATTTT.

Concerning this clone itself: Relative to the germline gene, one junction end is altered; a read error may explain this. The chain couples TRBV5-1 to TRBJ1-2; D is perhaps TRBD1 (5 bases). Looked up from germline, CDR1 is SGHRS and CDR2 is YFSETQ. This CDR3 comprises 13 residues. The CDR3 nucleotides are TGCGCCAGCACCTTGGGACTTTCCTATGGCTACACCTTC. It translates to CASTLGLSYGYTF.

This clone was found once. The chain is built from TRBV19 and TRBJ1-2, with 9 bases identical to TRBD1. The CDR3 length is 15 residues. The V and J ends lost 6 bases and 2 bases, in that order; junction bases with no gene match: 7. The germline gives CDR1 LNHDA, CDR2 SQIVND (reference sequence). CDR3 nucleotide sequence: TGTGCCAGTAGACCCTCCGGGACAGGGAACTATGGCTACACCTTC. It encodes CASRPSGTGNYGYTF.

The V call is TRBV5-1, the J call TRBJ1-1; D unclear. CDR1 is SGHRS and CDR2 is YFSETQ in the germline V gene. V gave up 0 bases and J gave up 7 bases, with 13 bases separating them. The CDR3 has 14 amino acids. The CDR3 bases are TGCGCCAGCAGCTTGGCCCCGGACCGCGGTGAAGCTTTCTTT. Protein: CASSLAPDRGEAFF.

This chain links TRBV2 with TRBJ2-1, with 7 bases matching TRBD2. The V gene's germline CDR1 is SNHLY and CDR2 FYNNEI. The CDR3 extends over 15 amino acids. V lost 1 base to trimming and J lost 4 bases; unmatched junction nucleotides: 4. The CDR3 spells CASSEDLAEYNEQFF. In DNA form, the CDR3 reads TGTGCCAGCAGTGAAGACCTAGCGGAGTACAATGAGCAGTTCTTC. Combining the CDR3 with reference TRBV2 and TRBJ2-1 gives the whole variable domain EPEVTQTPSHQVTQMGQEVILRCVPISNHLYFYWYRQILGQKVEFLVSFYNNEISEKSEIFDDQFSVERPDGSNFTLKIRSTKLEDSAMYFCASSEDLAEYNEQFFGPGTRLTVL.

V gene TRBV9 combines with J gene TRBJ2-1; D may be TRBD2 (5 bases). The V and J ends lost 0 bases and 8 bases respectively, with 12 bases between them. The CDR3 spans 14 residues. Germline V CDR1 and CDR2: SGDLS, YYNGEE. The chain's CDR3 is CASSVGGRLDEQFF. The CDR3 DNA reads TGTGCCAGCAGCGTAGGAGGGCGTCTCGATGAGCAGTTCTTC.

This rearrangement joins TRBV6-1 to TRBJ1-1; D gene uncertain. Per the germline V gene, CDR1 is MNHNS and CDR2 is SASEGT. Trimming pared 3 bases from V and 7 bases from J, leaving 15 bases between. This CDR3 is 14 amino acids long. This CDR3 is CASSEWLGKGEAFF. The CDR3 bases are TGTGCCAGCAGTGAGTGGCTGGGGAAGGGTGAAGCTTTCTTT.

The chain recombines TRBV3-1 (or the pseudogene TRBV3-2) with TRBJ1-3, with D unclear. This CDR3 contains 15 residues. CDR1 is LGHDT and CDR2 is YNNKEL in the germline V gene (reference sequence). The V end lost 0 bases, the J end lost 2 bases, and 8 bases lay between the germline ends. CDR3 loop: CASSQDLAAGNTIYF. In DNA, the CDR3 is TGTGCCAGCAGCCAAGATTTGGCGGCTGGAAACACCATATATTTT.

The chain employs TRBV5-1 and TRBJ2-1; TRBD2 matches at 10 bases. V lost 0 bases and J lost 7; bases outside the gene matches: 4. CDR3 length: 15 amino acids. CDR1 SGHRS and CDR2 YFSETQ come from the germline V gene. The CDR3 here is CASSLGSGGNNEQFF. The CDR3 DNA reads TGCGCCAGCAGCTTGGGTAGCGGGGGGAATAATGAGCAGTTCTTC.

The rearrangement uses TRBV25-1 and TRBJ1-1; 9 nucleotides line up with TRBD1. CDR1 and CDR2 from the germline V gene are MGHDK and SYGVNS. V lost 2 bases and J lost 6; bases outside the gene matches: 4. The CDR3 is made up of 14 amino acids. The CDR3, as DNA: TGTGCCAGCAGTGAAGGACAGGGGAGCGCTGAAGCTTTCTTT. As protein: CASSEGQGSAEAFF.

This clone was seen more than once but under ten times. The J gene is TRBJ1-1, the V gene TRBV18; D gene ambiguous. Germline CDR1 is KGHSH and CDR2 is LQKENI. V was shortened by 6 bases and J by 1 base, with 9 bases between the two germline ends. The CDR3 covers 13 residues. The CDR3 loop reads CASSDQANTEAFF. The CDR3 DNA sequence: TGTGCCAGCTCCGACCAAGCGAACACTGAAGCTTTCTTT.

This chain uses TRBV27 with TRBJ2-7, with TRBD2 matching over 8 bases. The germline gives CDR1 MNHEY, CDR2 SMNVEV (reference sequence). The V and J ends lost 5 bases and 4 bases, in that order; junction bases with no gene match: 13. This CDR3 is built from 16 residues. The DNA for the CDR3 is TGTGCCAGCAGTCCCTACCCCGGGAGGGAGGCATACGAGCAGTACGTC. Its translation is CASSPYPGREAYEQYV.

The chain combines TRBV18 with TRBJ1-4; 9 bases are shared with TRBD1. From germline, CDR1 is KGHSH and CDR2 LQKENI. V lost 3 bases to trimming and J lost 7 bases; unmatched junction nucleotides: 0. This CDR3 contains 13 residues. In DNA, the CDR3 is TGTGCCAGCTCACCGGGACAGGGTGAAAAACTGTTTTTT. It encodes CASSPGQGEKLFF.

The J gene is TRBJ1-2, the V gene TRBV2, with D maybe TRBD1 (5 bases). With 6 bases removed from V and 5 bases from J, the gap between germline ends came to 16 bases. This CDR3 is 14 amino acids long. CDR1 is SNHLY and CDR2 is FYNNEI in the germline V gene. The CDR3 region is CASRDRDRVYGYTF. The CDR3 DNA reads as TGTGCCAGCAGGGACCGGGACCGAGTTTATGGCTACACCTTC.

In DNA form, the CDR3 reads TGTGCCAGCAGTTCCCCCTTTATGTACTTC. This sequence encodes CASSSPFMYF. The chain joins TRBV6-2 or TRBV6-3 to TRBJ2-7; D is unresolved. Trimming took 4 bases from V and 12 from J, leaving 10 bases between them. The CDR3 spans 10 residues. The germline V gene has CDR1 MNHEY and CDR2 SVGEGT.

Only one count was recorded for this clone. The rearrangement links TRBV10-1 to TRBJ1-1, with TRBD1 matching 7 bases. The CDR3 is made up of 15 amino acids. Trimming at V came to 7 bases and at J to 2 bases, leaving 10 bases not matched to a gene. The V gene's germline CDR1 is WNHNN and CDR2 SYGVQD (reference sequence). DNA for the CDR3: TGCGCCAGCACCCCGTCGACAGGGTCCAACACTGAAGCTTTCTTT. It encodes CASTPSTGSNTEAFF.